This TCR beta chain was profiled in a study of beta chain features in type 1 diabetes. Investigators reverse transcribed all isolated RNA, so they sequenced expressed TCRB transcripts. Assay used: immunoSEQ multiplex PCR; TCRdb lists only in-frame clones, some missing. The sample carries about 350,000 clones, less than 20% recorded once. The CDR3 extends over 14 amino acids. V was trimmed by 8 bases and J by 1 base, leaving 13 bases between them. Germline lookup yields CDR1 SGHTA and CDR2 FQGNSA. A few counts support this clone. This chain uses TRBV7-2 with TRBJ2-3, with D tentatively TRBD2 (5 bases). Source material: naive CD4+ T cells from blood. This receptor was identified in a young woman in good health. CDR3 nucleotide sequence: TGTGCCAGCGAGTATGTCGGGGGCACAGATACGCAGTATTTT. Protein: CASEYVGGTDTQYF.